Reported below is one T cell receptor (beta chain). The antigen it recognizes is unknown. No much larger clone exists at a distance of one base, and base qualities are not known. Each donor gave one peripheral blood draw, roughly 0.12 L on average, collected into heparinised tubes. Using a panel that included CD45RO, CCR7, CD25, CD127, CD95 and CD27, naive, central memory, regulatory and stem cell-like memory CD4+ T cells were sorted on a BD FACSAria II. A purity above 95% was achieved for all sorted populations. Right away, PBMCs were isolated by Lymphoprep density gradient centrifugation and were stained directly, with no culture step. So that batch effects would be minimized, each experiment stained and sorted samples in pairs, pairing one healthy donor with one patient. The High Capacity cDNA Reverse Transcription Kit was used to reverse transcribe all of the isolated RNA, meaning that expressed TCRB transcripts were what got sequenced. Naive, central memory and regulatory T cell samples underwent deep immunoSEQ sequencing, averaging roughly 3.5 million total reads per sample. Sorted cells were lysed in RLT buffer and RNA was extracted with DNase-treated RNeasy Micro or Mini kits, depending on cell number. To prevent cross-contamination, every cell subset was processed on its own, while patient and healthy donor samples were processed together. The immunoSEQ multiplex PCR was used to amplify TCRB sequences from cDNA, generating 87-bp fragments that spanned the CDR3 region. The amplicons were sequenced using the Illumina HiSeq platform. The study's processing was this. PCR bias was computationally corrected using synthetic template baselines, reads within Hamming distance 2 were collapsed, and singletons that could not be merged were discarded. Reads were aligned against IMGT to assign V, D and J genes, CDR3 length and insertions or deletions at six rearrangement sites. Within each subset, clonotype counts were normalized to sorted cell number, after which true diversity and Gini coefficients were computed with the tcR R package. The overlap coefficient, calculated on TCRB nucleotide sequences, was used to quantify repertoire sharing. Sourced from immuneACCESS, this table was stored by TCRdb with only in-frame sequences that have V and J called. A share of the clones is absent; for the studies checked, an unresolved V gene accounts for under half, and the remainder has no known explanation. For V, J and clone size, that table is used; D and trimming come from the DNA. The sample table holds more than 100,000 clones, of which 25% to 35% were seen once. The ten largest make up more than 0.5% of the sample.

The entry originates in a study of beta chain features in type 1 diabetes (dated 2018 in TCRdb). Notes on the research overall: Mean age, gender distribution, total cell number and subset yield were not different between patients and healthy donors. In the study, TCRB repertoires of sorted circulating CD4+ T cell subsets from recently diagnosed type 1 diabetes patients were compared with those of matched healthy donors. Regulatory and stem cell-like memory subsets were isolated from only 8 patients and roughly eight healthy donors, whereas naive and central memory subsets came from all 30 or so donors. A total of around 110,000,000 sorted cells were examined across all samples, and a strong correlation was observed between cell number per subset and RNA yield. Overall results and qualifications from the work: Naive, central memory and regulatory TCRB repertoires appeared to be more alike among patients than among healthy donors. HLA sub-analyses involved small numbers of individuals, so any influence of HLA type on TCRB rearrangement remained unresolved. PCR may preferentially amplify shorter templates, but because patient and control samples were amplified and corrected together, any resulting skew would affect both groups equally. Because cDNA was sequenced instead of genomic DNA, activated cells with high expression could be over-represented, although the groups did not differ in activation or CD3 levels. A moderate but significant shortening of TCRB CDR3 length was observed in type 1 diabetes patients in all four CD4+ subsets. Fewer insertions and more nucleotide deletions at VDJ recombination sites were observed in patients with type 1 diabetes, implying thymic rearrangement abnormalities.

Ends trimmed: V by 0 bases, J by 4 bases; bases unmatched to a gene: 3. Reading from cysteine to phenylalanine, the CDR3 counts 14 amino acids. Only the CDR3 DNA is retained, 42 bases long and in frame from the first base. The germline V gene (reference sequence) yields GTSNPN for CDR1 and SVGIG for CDR2. The sequence was obtained from a woman in her late teens or twenties with type 1 diabetes. Sequenced sample: central memory CD4+ T cells from blood. Rearrangement joined TRBV30 to TRBJ2-5; 9 middle bases align to TRBD1. The CDR3 region: CAWSVIQGAETQYF. The nucleotide sequence is given as TGTGCCTGGAGTGTAATACAGGGGGCAGAGACCCAGTACTTC.